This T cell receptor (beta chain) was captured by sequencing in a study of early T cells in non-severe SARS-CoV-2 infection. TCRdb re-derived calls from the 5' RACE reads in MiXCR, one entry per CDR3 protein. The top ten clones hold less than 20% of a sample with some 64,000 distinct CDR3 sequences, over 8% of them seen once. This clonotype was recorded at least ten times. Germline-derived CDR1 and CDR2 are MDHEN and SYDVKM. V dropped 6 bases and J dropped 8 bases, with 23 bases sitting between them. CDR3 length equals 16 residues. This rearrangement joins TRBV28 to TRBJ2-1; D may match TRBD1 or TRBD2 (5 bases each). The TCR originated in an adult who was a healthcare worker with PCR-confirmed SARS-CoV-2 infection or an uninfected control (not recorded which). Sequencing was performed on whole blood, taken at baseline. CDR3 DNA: TGTGCCAGCAGCCTAGCCGGGACCCGGCCCCCTCATGAGCAGTTCTTC. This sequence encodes CASSLAGTRPPHEQFF.